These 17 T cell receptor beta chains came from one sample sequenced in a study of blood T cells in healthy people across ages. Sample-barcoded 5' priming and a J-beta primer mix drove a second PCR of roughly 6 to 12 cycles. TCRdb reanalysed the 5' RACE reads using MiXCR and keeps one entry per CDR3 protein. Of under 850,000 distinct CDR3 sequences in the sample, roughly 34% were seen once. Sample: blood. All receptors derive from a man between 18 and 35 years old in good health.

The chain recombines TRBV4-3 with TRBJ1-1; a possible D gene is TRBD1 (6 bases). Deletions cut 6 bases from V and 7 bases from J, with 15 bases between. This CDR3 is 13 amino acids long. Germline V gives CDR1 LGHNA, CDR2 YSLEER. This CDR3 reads CASRGGGGLEAFF. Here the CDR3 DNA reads TGCGCCAGCAGGGGGGGCGGGGGGCTTGAAGCTTTCTTT.

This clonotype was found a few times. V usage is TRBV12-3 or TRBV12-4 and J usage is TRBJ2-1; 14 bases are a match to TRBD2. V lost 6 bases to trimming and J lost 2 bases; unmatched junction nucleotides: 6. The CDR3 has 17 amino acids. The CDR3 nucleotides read TGTGCCAGCAGCAATGGACTAGCGGGGGGACCCTACAATGAGCAGTTCTTC. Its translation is CASSNGLAGGPYNEQFF.

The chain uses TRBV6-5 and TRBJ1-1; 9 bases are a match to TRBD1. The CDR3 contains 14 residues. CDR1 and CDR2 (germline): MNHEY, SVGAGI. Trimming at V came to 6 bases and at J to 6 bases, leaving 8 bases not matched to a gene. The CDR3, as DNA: TGTGCCAGCAGGGGGACAGGGCGGGACGCTGAAGCTTTCTTT. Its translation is CASRGTGRDAEAFF.

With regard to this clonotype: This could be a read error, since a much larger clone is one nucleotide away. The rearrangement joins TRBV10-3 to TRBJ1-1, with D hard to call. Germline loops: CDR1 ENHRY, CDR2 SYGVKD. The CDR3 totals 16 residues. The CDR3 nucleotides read TGTGCCACCAGTGAGTCGAAGGTATCGCGGAACACTGAAGCTTTCTTT. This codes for CATSESKVSRNTEAFF.

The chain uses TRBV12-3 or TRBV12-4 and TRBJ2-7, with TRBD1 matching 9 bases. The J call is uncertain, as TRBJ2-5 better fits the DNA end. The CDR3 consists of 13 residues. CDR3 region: CASSGQGRKTQYF. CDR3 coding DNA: TGTGCCAGCAGCGGACAGGGGAGAAAGACCCAGTACTTC.

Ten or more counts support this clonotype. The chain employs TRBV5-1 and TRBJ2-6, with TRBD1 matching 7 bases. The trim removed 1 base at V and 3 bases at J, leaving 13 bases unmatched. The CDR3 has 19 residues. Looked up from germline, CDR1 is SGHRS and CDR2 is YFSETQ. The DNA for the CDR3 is TGCGCCAGCAGCTTGCGAAGAGGGGGCCTCCTTAGTGGGGCCAACGTCCTGACTTTC. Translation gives CASSLRRGGLLSGANVLTF.

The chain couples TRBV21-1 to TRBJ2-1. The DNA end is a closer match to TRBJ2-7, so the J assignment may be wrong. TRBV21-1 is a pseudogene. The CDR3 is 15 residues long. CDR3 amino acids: CASSTGQVPYNEQYF. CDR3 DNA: TGTGCCAGCAGCACAGGACAGGTGCCCTACAATGAGCAGTACTTC.

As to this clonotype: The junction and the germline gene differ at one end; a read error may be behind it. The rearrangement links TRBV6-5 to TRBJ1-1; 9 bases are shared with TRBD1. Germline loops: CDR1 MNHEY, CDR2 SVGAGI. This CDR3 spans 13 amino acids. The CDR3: CASRQGAWAEAYF. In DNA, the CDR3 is TGTGCCAGCAGACAGGGGGCATGGGCTGAAGCTTACTTT.

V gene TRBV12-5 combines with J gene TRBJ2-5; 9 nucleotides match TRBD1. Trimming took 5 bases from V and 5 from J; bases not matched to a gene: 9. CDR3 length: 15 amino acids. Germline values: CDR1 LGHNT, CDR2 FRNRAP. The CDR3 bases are TGTGCTAGTGGTCCCGCCGGGACAGGGAGGGAGACCCAGTACTTC. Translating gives CASGPAGTGRETQYF.

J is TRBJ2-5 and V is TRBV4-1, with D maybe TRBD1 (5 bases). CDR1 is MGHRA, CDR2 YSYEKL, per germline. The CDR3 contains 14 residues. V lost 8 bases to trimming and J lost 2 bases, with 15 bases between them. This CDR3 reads CASGRAQEQETQYF. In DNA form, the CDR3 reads TGCGCCAGCGGCCGCGCACAGGAACAAGAGACCCAGTACTTC.

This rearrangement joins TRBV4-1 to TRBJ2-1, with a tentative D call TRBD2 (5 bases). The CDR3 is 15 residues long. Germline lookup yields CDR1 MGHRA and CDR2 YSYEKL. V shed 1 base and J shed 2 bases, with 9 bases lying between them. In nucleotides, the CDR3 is TGCGCCAGCAGCCAAGTCTCAGCGGCCTACAATGAGCAGTTCTTC. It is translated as CASSQVSAAYNEQFF.

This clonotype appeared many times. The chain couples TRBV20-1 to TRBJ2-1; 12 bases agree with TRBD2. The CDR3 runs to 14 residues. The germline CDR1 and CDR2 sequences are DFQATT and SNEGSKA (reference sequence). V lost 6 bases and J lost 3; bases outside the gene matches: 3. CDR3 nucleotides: TGCAGTGCCAGACTAGCGGGGGACTACAATGAGCAGTTCTTC. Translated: CSARLAGDYNEQFF.

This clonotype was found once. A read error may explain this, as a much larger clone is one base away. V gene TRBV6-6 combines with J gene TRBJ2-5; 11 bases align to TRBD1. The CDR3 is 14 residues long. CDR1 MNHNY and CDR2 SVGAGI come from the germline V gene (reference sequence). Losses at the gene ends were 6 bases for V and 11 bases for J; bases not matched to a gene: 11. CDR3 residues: CASRRDRGYDGQYF. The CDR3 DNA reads TGTGCCAGCAGGAGGGACAGGGGGTATGATGGGCAGTACTTC.

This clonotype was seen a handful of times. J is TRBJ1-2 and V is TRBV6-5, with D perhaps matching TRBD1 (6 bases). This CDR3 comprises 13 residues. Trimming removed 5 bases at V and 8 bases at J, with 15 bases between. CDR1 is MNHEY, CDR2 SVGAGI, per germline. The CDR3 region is CASSIRGLKGYTF. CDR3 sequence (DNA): TGTGCCAGCAGTATCAGGGGATTGAAAGGCTACACCTTC.

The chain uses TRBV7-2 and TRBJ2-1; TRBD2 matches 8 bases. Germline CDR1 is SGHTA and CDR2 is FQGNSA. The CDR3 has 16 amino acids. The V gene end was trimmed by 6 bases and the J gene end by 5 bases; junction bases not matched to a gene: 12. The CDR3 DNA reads TGTGCCAGCAGACTCCTGACGGGAGGGAGGCACAATGAGCAGTTCTTC. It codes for CASRLLTGGRHNEQFF.

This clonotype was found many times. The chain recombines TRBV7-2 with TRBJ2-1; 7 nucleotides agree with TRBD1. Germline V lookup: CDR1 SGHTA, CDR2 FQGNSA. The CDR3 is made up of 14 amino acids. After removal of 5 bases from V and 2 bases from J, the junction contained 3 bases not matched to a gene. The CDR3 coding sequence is TGTGCCAGCAGCCCGACAGGGACCTACAATGAGCAGTTCTTC. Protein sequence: CASSPTGTYNEQFF.

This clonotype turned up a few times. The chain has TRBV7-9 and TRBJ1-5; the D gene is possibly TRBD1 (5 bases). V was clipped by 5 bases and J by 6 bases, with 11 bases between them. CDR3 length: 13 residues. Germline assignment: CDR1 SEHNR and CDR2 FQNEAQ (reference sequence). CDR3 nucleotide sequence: TGTGCCAGCAGCCGGGGTAGGGGTCAGCCCCAGCATTTT. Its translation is CASSRGRGQPQHF.